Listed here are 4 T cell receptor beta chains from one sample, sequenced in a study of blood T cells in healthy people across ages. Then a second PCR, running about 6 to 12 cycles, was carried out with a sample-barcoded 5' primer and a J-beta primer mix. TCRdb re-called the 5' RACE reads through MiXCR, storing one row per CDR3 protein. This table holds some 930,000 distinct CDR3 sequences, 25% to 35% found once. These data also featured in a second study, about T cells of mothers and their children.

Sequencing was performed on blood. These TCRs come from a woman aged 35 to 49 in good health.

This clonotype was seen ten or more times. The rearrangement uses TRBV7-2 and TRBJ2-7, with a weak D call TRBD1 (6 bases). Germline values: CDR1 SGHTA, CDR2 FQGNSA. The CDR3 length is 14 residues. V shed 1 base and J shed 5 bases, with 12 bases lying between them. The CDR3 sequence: CASSLGQGSNEQYF. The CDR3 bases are TGTGCCAGCAGCTTAGGTCAGGGGTCGAACGAGCAGTACTTC.

The CDR3 reads CASTSVGGQEDTQYF. CDR3 bases: TGTGCCAGCACATCCGTGGGGGGCCAGGAAGATACGCAGTATTTT. The rearrangement links TRBV7-9 to TRBJ2-3; the D gene could be TRBD1 or TRBD2 (6 bases each). The V and J ends lost 7 bases and 5 bases respectively, with 19 bases between them. This CDR3 comprises 15 residues. Looked up from germline, CDR1 is SEHNR and CDR2 is FQNEAQ (reference sequence).

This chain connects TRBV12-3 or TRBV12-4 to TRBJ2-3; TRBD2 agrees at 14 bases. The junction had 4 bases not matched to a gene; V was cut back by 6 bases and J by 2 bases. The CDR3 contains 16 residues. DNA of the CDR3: TGTGCCAGCAGCTTGACTAGCGGGGGGGCCACAGATACGCAGTATTTT. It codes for CASSLTSGGATDTQYF.

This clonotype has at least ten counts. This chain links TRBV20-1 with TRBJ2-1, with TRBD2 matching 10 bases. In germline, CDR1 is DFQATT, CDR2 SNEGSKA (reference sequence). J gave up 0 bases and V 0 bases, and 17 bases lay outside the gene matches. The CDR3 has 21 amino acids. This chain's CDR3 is CSARERSPGLAFPSSYNEQFF. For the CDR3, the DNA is TGCAGTGCTAGAGAGCGGAGTCCGGGACTAGCGTTTCCGAGCTCCTACAATGAGCAGTTCTTC.